One and the same sample provided the 26 T cell receptor beta chains below, sequenced in a study of T cell repertoires in cytomegalovirus infection. TCRdb used MiXCR to reprocess the reads, holding one entry per CDR3 protein. This table holds approximately 550,000 distinct CDR3 sequences, more than 15% found once. Sequencing was performed on CD8+ T cells from PBMCs. These receptor sequences come from a human donor in good health (CMV status not recorded). Some clones in this sample may be carry-over from other donors' samples.

The V and J genes are TRBV12-3 or TRBV12-4 and TRBJ2-3; TRBD2 aligns across 11 bases. The V segment lost 4 bases and the J segment 0 bases; nucleotides outside the gene matches: 24. This CDR3 region has 23 residues. The CDR3 bases are TGTGCCAGCAGTTCTGATACCTGGGCAGGGGGCGAGAGGACTAGCGGGAGCACAGATACGCAGTATTTT. Protein: CASSSDTWAGGERTSGSTDTQYF.

The rearrangement uses TRBV18 and TRBJ2-1, with a possible D match to TRBD1 (6 bases). V shed 3 bases and J shed 6 bases, with 12 bases lying between them. Looked up from germline, CDR1 is KGHSH and CDR2 is LQKENI. This CDR3 region has 14 residues. The CDR3 reads CASSPATGSNEQFF. In DNA, the CDR3 is TGTGCCAGCTCACCCGCGACAGGATCCAATGAGCAGTTCTTC.

The chain links TRBV6-4 to TRBJ2-3; TRBD2 might be the D (7 bases). The CDR3 consists of 16 residues. Trimming shortened V by 0 bases and J by 3 bases, and 13 bases separated the two germline ends. CDR1 is MRHNA and CDR2 is SNTAGT in the germline V gene. The CDR3 region has the DNA TGTGCCAGCAGTGACTCCACGGGGGGCGTTACAGATACGCAGTATTTT. As protein: CASSDSTGGVTDTQYF.

There are many counts of this clonotype. J is TRBJ1-5 and V is TRBV7-2; 7 bases fit TRBD1. Germline V gene sequence: CDR1 SGHTA, CDR2 FQGNSA. V was clipped by 6 bases and J by 2 bases; unmatched bases: 7. This CDR3 spans 15 amino acids. CDR3 bases: TGTGCCAGCAGGAAGACAGGGATGGGCAATCAGCCCCAGCATTTT. It codes for CASRKTGMGNQPQHF.

This clonotype was counted a few times. V usage is TRBV10-2 and J usage is TRBJ2-7; the D call may be TRBD1 or TRBD2 (6 bases each). The CDR3 is made up of 15 amino acids. CDR1 is WSHSY, CDR2 SAAADI, per germline. The ends were cut back, 4 bases at V and 0 bases at J, with 13 bases in the middle. The CDR3 spells CASSGGGGVSYEQYF. In DNA form, the CDR3 reads TGCGCCAGCAGTGGTGGAGGGGGAGTCTCCTACGAGCAGTACTTC.

Comments on this clonotype: Germline is not matched at one junction end, which may reflect a read error. The chain combines TRBV7-7 with TRBJ2-7; the D is unclear. CDR1 is SSHAT, CDR2 FNYEAQ, per germline (reference sequence). This CDR3 spans 13 amino acids. The CDR3 DNA reads TGTGCTAGCAGCTTTGACACCGGACGGGAGCAGTACTTC. This encodes CASSFDTGREQYF.

The chain couples TRBV6-5 to TRBJ2-5; the D gene could be TRBD1 or TRBD2 (5 bases each). Per germline, CDR1 MNHEY and CDR2 SVGAGI. The CDR3 is 15 residues long. The ends were cut back, 4 bases at V and 9 bases at J, with 21 bases in the middle. This CDR3 reads CASSFPGKGPRAQYF. Here the CDR3 DNA reads TGTGCCAGCAGTTTCCCCGGGAAAGGCCCCAGGGCCCAGTACTTC.

Notes on this clonotype: Because the CDR3 is missing its conserved closing phenylalanine or tryptophan, this is likely a read error. The J gene is TRBJ1-2, the V gene TRBV7-9; D possibly corresponds to TRBD1 (5 bases). The CDR3 has 13 amino acids. Trimming took off 4 bases at V and 3 bases at J, with 9 bases between the two ends. Germline CDR1 is SEHNR and CDR2 is FQNEAQ (reference sequence). The CDR3 is CASSSGTYYGYTL. Here the CDR3 DNA reads TGTGCCAGCAGCTCTGGGACTTACTATGGCTACACCTTA.

This chain connects TRBV29-1 to TRBJ1-2; weak D call: TRBD1 (6 bases). Germline lookup yields CDR1 SQVTM and CDR2 ANQGSEA. V lost 5 bases to trimming and J lost 6 bases, with 16 bases between them. This CDR3 is built from 13 residues. CDR3 sequence: CSVLLLGANGYTF. CDR3 coding DNA: TGCAGCGTTCTCCTTCTGGGGGCTAATGGCTACACCTTC.

There are a few counts of this clonotype. The chain uses TRBV6-6 and TRBJ2-5; 7 bases line up with TRBD2. Germline CDR1 MNHNY, CDR2 SVGAGI (reference sequence). CDR3 length: 15 residues. The ends lost 0 bases at V and 2 bases at J; junction bases unmatched: 3. CDR3 sequence: CASSYSWGGQETQYF. In DNA form, the CDR3 reads TGTGCCAGCAGTTACTCTTGGGGGGGGCAAGAGACCCAGTACTTC.

V usage is TRBV6-4 and J usage is TRBJ2-1, with 9 bases lining up with TRBD2. The trim removed 5 bases at V and 8 bases at J, leaving 4 bases unmatched. The CDR3 sequence is 13 residues long. Germline loops: CDR1 MRHNA, CDR2 SNTAGT. CDR3 protein: CASSSSSGDEQFF. The DNA for the CDR3 is TGTGCCAGCAGTTCTTCTAGCGGGGATGAGCAGTTCTTC.

This sequence joins TRBV12-3 or TRBV12-4 and TRBJ1-5; D gene uncertain. This CDR3 contains 12 residues. V was cut by 9 bases and J by 6 bases, with 12 bases left in between. The CDR3 DNA reads TGTGCCAGTACTGAATCTGGTCAGCCCCAGCATTTT. Its protein is CASTESGQPQHF.

The chain has TRBV15 and TRBJ1-6; tentatively, D is TRBD1 (6 bases). V gave up 0 bases and J gave up 7 bases, with 13 bases separating them. Germline V gene sequence: CDR1 LNHNV, CDR2 YYDKDF (reference sequence). This CDR3 has 16 amino acids. CDR3 protein: CATSRDRGRGNSPLHF. As DNA, the CDR3 is TGTGCCACCAGCAGAGATCGAGGCAGGGGCAATTCACCCCTCCACTTT.

Concerning this clonotype: A clone one base away is much larger, so this may be a read error. The rearrangement joins TRBV7-4 to TRBJ1-2; no clear D. The CDR3 length is 15 residues. V was shortened by 3 bases and J by 2 bases, with 13 bases between the two germline ends. Germline assignment: CDR1 SGHVT and CDR2 SQSDAQ. The CDR3 protein is CASSFVAKFNYGYTF. CDR3 nucleotides: TGTGCCAGCAGCTTCGTCGCCAAGTTCAACTATGGCTACACCTTC.

As to this clonotype: Since a much larger clone is just one base distant, this may be a read error. This chain uses TRBV7-6 with TRBJ2-2; possible D gene TRBD2, 6 bases. CDR1 is SGHVS, CDR2 FNYEAQ, per germline. The CDR3 totals 17 residues. V lost 2 bases to trimming and J lost 4 bases, with 17 bases between them. DNA for the CDR3: TGTGCCAGCAGCTTAACGGGACTGGCCTATGTCACCGGGGAGCTGTTTTTT. Protein: CASSLTGLAYVTGELFF.

On this clonotype: It is likely a read error, because the conserved phenylalanine at the end of the CDR3 is missing. Because the CDR3's place on the DNA is in doubt, the DNA is left out and the CDR3 is given as listed by TCRdb. The chain couples TRBV11-2 to TRBJ2-1; whether TRBD1, the table's D call, matches the DNA was not checked. With termini counted, the CDR3 has 15 amino acids. Germline V gene sequence: CDR1 SGHAT, CDR2 FQNNGV. The chain's CDR3 is CASSPPGSSYNEQLL.

This clonotype was detected many times. The gene calls are TRBV6-6 and TRBJ1-5; D remains unclear. Germline CDR1 reads MNHNY; CDR2 reads SVGAGI (reference sequence). The germline V and J ends were trimmed by 0 bases and 11 bases, with 11 bases remaining between them. CDR3 length: 13 amino acids. CDR3 sequence: CASSYSAREAQHF. The CDR3, as DNA: TGTGCCAGCAGTTACTCCGCCCGGGAAGCCCAGCATTTT.

As regards this clonotype: It may be a read error: a sequence one base away is much more abundant. The rearrangement joins TRBV7-4 to TRBJ2-6; D perhaps matches TRBD2 (6 bases). The CDR3 is made up of 19 amino acids. Germline V gene data show CDR1 as SGHVT and CDR2 as SQSDAQ. CDR3 region: CASSLGPGVLILWANVPTF. As DNA, the CDR3 is TGTGCCAGCAGCTTAGGCCCGGGGGTCCTTATTCTATGGGCCAACGTCCCGACTTTC.

The CDR3 DNA sequence: TGTGCCACCGAGGGGTCGATGAAGACCCAGTACTTC. This translates into CATEGSMKTQYF. The rearrangement uses TRBV24-1 and TRBJ2-5; D could derive from TRBD1 or TRBD2 (5 bases each). Trimming took 9 bases from V and 6 from J, leaving 13 bases between them. Germline V gene data show CDR1 as KGHDR and CDR2 as SFDVKD. The CDR3 is 12 residues long.

Only a few counts were recorded for this clonotype. This chain uses TRBV6-1 with TRBJ2-5; 13 nucleotides match TRBD2. The junction had 23 bases not matched to a gene; V was cut back by 6 bases and J by 7 bases. The germline V gene encodes CDR1 MNHNS and CDR2 SASEGT. CDR3 size: 20 residues. The CDR3 protein is CASRAWTSGRDAPQSGTQYF. In nucleotides, the CDR3 is TGTGCCAGCAGGGCCTGGACTAGCGGGAGAGATGCGCCCCAAAGTGGGACCCAGTACTTC.

Remarks on this clonotype: Compared with germline, one end of the junction differs, possibly owing to a read error. The V and J genes are TRBV24-1 and TRBJ2-5; TRBD2 might be the D (6 bases). CDR1 is KGHDR and CDR2 is SFDVKD in the germline V gene. The CDR3 loop spans 16 amino acids. CDR3 DNA sequence: TGTGCAACCAGTGATTTGGAGGTAGCGGAACAAGAGACCACGTACTTC. This encodes CATSDLEVAEQETTYF.

V gene TRBV29-1 combines with J gene TRBJ1-2, with 11 bases aligning to TRBD1. This CDR3 spans 17 amino acids. The germline V gene has CDR1 SQVTM and CDR2 ANQGSEA. V trimming: 4 bases; J trimming: 0 bases; junction bases outside the gene matches: 10. The CDR3 spells CSVGDRGVGGANYGYTF. Written as DNA, the CDR3 is TGCAGCGTTGGGGACAGGGGGGTAGGGGGAGCTAACTATGGCTACACCTTC.

This clonotype appeared many times. The chain employs TRBV12-3 or TRBV12-4 and TRBJ1-2, with D maybe TRBD1 (5 bases). The CDR3 runs 13 residues. Trimming removed 3 bases from V and 3 bases from J, with 8 bases in between. The CDR3 spells CASSFDSYYGYTF. Written as DNA, the CDR3 is TGTGCCAGCAGTTTTGACAGCTACTATGGCTACACCTTC.

This clonotype has a handful of counts. The rearrangement joins TRBV5-6 to TRBJ2-1, with 9 bases aligning to TRBD2. Germline CDR1 and CDR2: SGHDT and YYEEEE. CDR3 size: 14 residues. V trimming: 0 bases; J trimming: 8 bases; junction bases outside the gene matches: 3. CDR3 protein: CASSLDLAGYEQFF. DNA of the CDR3: TGTGCCAGCAGCTTGGATCTAGCGGGATATGAGCAGTTCTTC.

V gene TRBV7-3 combines with J gene TRBJ2-1; D uncertain. V lost 2 bases and J lost 5, with 10 bases in between. Germline assignment: CDR1 SGHTA and CDR2 FQGTGA. The CDR3 is made up of 14 amino acids. CDR3 DNA sequence: TGTGCCAGCAGCTTATCATATACCGACAATGAGCAGTTCTTC. This gives the protein CASSLSYTDNEQFF.

This clonotype was found many times. V usage is TRBV7-9 and J usage is TRBJ2-7, with 7 bases identical to TRBD2. CDR1 is SEHNR and CDR2 is FQNEAQ in the germline V gene (reference sequence). J was trimmed by 1 base and V by 4 bases; bases with no gene match: 7. The CDR3 is 15 amino acids. DNA of the CDR3: TGTGCCAGCAGCTCAGGACGGGAGGCTTCCTACGAGCAGTACTTC. Its protein is CASSSGREASYEQYF.